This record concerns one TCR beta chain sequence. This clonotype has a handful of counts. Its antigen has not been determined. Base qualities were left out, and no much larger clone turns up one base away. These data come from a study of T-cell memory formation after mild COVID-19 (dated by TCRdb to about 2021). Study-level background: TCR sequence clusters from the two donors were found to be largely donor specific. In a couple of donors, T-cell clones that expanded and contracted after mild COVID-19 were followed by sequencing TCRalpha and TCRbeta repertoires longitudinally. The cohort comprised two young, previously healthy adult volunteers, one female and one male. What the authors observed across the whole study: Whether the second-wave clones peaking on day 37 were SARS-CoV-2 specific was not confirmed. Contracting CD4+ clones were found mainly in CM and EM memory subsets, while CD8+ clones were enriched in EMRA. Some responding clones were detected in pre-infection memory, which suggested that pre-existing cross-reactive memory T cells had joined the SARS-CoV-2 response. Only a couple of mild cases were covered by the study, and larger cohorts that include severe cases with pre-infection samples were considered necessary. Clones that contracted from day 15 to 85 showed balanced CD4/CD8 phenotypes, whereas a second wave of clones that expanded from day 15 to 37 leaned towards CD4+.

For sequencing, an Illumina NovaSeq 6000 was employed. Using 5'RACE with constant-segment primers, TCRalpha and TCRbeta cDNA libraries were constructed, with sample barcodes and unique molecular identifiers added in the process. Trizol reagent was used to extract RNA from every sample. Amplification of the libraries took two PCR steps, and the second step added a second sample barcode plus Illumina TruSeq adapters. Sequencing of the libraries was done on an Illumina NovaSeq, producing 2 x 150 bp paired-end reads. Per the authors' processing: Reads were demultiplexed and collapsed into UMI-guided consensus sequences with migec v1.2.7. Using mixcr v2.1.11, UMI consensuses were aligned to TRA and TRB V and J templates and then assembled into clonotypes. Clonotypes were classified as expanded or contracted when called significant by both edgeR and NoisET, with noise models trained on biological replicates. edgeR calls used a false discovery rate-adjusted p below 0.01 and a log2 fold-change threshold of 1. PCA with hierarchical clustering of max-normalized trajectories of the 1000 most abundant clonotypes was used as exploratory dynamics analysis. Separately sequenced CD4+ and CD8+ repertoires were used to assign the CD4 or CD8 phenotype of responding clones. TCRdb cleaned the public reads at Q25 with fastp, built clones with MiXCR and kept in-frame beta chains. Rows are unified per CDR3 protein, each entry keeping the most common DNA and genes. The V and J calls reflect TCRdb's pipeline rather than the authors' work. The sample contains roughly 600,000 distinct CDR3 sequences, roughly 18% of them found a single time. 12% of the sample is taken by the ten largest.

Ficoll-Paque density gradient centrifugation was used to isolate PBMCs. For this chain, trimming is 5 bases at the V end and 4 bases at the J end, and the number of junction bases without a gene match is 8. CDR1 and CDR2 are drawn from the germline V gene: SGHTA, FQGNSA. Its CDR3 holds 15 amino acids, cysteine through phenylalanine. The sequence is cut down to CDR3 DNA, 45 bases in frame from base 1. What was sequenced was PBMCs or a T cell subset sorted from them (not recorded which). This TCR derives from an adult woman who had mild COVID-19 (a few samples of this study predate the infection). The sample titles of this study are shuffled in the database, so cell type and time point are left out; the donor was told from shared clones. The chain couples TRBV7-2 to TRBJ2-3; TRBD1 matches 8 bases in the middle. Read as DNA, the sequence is TGTGCCAGCAGCCCTCGGACAGGGAGCGCAGATACGCAGTATTTT. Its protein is CASSPRTGSADTQYF.